A selection of T cell receptor beta chains follows, all from one sample in a study of blood T cell repertoires in COVID-19. The method was immunoSEQ multiplex PCR; TCRdb's version includes in-frame clones alone and lacks a portion of them. Of 200,000 to 250,000 clones in the sample, more than 70% were seen once. The sample consisted of peripheral blood. The origin of the receptors is a human donor in a cohort sampled during active COVID-19. The CDR3 runs from the conserved cysteine through the conserved F or W. The D gene is left open where the match is weak. Part of the rows lack a size; the others show once, few, many or a class for expanded clones.

CDR3aa: CASSLDQVKAYEQYF
CDR3nt: TGTGCCAGCAGTTTAGACCAGGTAAAAGCCTACGAGCAGTACTTC
j_gene: TRBJ2-7
abundance: NA
v_gene: TRBV28
len: 15
d_gene: NA

CDR3aa: CASSQAPLRGEQYF
CDR3nt: TGTGCCAGCAGCCAAGCCCCCTTACGCGGCGAGCAGTACTTC
j_gene: TRBJ2-7
abundance: NA
v_gene: TRBV14
len: 14
d_gene: NA

CDR3aa: CASSLLGGGTEAFF
CDR3nt: TGTGCCAGCAGCTTACTAGGGGGAGGGACTGAAGCTTTCTTT
j_gene: TRBJ1-1
abundance: NA
v_gene: TRBV7-2
len: 14
d_gene: NA

CDR3aa: CASRLAGGERGNTIYF
CDR3nt: TGTGCCAGCAGACTAGCAGGGGGCGAGAGGGGAAACACCATATATTTT
j_gene: TRBJ1-3
abundance: NA
v_gene: TRBV4-2
len: 16
d_gene: TRBD1

CDR3aa: CASSPTGHGYTF
CDR3nt: TGTGCCAGCAGCCCAACAGGGCATGGCTACACCTTC
j_gene: TRBJ1-2
abundance: NA
v_gene: TRBV7-8
len: 12
d_gene: NA

CDR3aa: CASSYDTLGGYTF
CDR3nt: TGTGCCAGCAGTTACGACACACTGGGTGGCTACACCTTC
j_gene: TRBJ1-2
abundance: NA
v_gene: TRBV6-6
len: 13
d_gene: NA

CDR3aa: CASSKPGHPETQYF
CDR3nt: TGTGCCAGCAGTAAACCGGGACACCCGGAGACCCAGTACTTC
j_gene: TRBJ2-5
abundance: NA
v_gene: TRBV6-5
len: 14
d_gene: NA

CDR3aa: CSVRGPDEKLFF
CDR3nt: TGCAGCGTAAGGGGGCCGGATGAAAAACTGTTTTTT
j_gene: TRBJ1-4
abundance: NA
v_gene: TRBV29-1
len: 12
d_gene: TRBD1

CDR3aa: CASSQDGGQGFRGYTF
CDR3nt: TGTGCCAGCAGCCAAGATGGGGGACAGGGATTTAGAGGCTACACCTTC
j_gene: TRBJ1-2
abundance: NA
v_gene: TRBV4-2
len: 16
d_gene: TRBD1

CDR3aa: CASSSGTGDTEAFF
CDR3nt: TGTGCCAGCAGCTCCGGGACAGGGGACACTGAAGCTTTCTTT
j_gene: TRBJ1-1
abundance: NA
v_gene: TRBV5-4
len: 14
d_gene: TRBD1

CDR3aa: CASSVGQATYNEQFF
CDR3nt: TGTGCCAGCAGCGTAGGGCAGGCAACTTACAATGAGCAGTTCTTC
j_gene: TRBJ2-1
abundance: NA
v_gene: TRBV9
len: 15
d_gene: NA

CDR3aa: CASRPGEGKEAFF
CDR3nt: TGCGCCAGCAGGCCCGGGGAGGGGAAGGAAGCTTTCTTT
j_gene: TRBJ1-1
abundance: once
v_gene: TRBV10-2
len: 13
d_gene: NA

CDR3aa: CASSYHLGQRTDTQYF
CDR3nt: TGTGCCAGCAGCTATCACTTGGGACAGAGAACAGATACGCAGTATTTT
j_gene: TRBJ2-3
abundance: NA
v_gene: TRBV5-4
len: 16
d_gene: TRBD1

CDR3aa: CASSVGWRQRDTGELFF
CDR3nt: TGTGCCAGCAGCGTAGGATGGCGGCAGCGGGACACCGGGGAGCTGTTTTTT
j_gene: TRBJ2-2
abundance: NA
v_gene: TRBV9
len: 17
d_gene: NA

CDR3aa: CASSLAGGDYGYTF
CDR3nt: TGCGCCAGCAGCTTGGCCGGAGGGGACTATGGCTACACCTTC
j_gene: TRBJ1-2
abundance: NA
v_gene: TRBV5-1
len: 14
d_gene: NA

CDR3aa: CASSLAPGWINEQYF
CDR3nt: TGCGCCAGCAGCTTGGCTCCCGGGTGGATCAACGAGCAGTACTTC
j_gene: TRBJ2-7
abundance: once
v_gene: TRBV5-1
len: 15
d_gene: NA

CDR3aa: CASSLIVSVQYGNTIYF
CDR3nt: TGTGCCAGCAGCTTGATCGTCTCAGTACAATACGGAAACACCATATATTTT
j_gene: TRBJ1-3
abundance: NA
v_gene: TRBV5-5
len: 17
d_gene: NA

CDR3aa: CASSVEAGNGYTF
CDR3nt: TGTGCCAGCAGCGTAGAGGCGGGGAATGGCTACACCTTC
j_gene: TRBJ1-2
abundance: NA
v_gene: TRBV9
len: 13
d_gene: NA

CDR3aa: CASSLGIGINTEAFF
CDR3nt: TGTGCCAGCAGCTTAGGAATCGGGATTAACACTGAAGCTTTCTTT
j_gene: TRBJ1-1
abundance: NA
v_gene: TRBV13
len: 15
d_gene: NA

CDR3aa: CASSLEGGISYEQYF
CDR3nt: TGTGCCAGCAGCTTAGAAGGCGGCATCTCCTACGAGCAGTACTTC
j_gene: TRBJ2-7
abundance: NA
v_gene: TRBV7-6
len: 15
d_gene: NA

CDR3aa: CASIGPGGAGTGELFF
CDR3nt: TGTGCCAGCATCGGTCCGGGGGGCGCAGGCACCGGGGAGCTGTTTTTT
j_gene: TRBJ2-2
abundance: NA
v_gene: TRBV28
len: 16
d_gene: NA

CDR3aa: CAWSRRTGDGYTF
CDR3nt: TGTGCCTGGAGTCGCCGGACAGGGGATGGCTACACCTTC
j_gene: TRBJ1-2
abundance: NA
v_gene: TRBV30
len: 13
d_gene: TRBD1

CDR3aa: CASSLVPDLNTEAFF
CDR3nt: TGCGCCAGCAGCTTGGTCCCAGACTTGAACACTGAAGCTTTCTTT
j_gene: TRBJ1-1
abundance: NA
v_gene: TRBV5-1
len: 15
d_gene: NA

CDR3aa: CASSLFSGSSYNEQFF
CDR3nt: TGTGCCAGCAGTTTATTTAGCGGGAGCTCCTACAATGAGCAGTTCTTC
j_gene: TRBJ2-1
abundance: NA
v_gene: TRBV27
len: 16
d_gene: TRBD2

CDR3aa: CASSLLGQGAEKLFF
CDR3nt: TGTGCCAGCAGCCTCCTTGGACAGGGGGCCGAAAAACTGTTTTTT
j_gene: TRBJ1-4
abundance: NA
v_gene: TRBV13
len: 15
d_gene: TRBD1

CDR3aa: CASSPPPGQPQHF
CDR3nt: TGTGCCAGCAGTCCCCCACCAGGTCAGCCCCAGCATTTT
j_gene: TRBJ1-5
abundance: NA
v_gene: TRBV28
len: 13
d_gene: NA

CDR3aa: CATANGNDEQYF
CDR3nt: TGTGCCACCGCTAACGGGAACGACGAGCAGTACTTC
j_gene: TRBJ2-7
abundance: NA
v_gene: TRBV15
len: 12
d_gene: NA

CDR3aa: CASKARPNNEQFF
CDR3nt: TGTGCCAGCAAAGCCAGGCCGAACAATGAGCAGTTCTTC
j_gene: TRBJ2-1
abundance: NA
v_gene: TRBV5-4
len: 13
d_gene: NA

CDR3aa: CASKRGDTEQFF
CDR3nt: TGTGCCAGTAAACGGGGGGATACTGAGCAGTTCTTC
j_gene: TRBJ2-1
abundance: once
v_gene: TRBV19
len: 12
d_gene: TRBD2

CDR3aa: CASRYGGSNQPQHF
CDR3nt: TGTGCCAGCAGATACGGGGGGAGCAATCAGCCCCAGCATTTT
j_gene: TRBJ1-5
abundance: NA
v_gene: TRBV27
len: 14
d_gene: NA

CDR3aa: CASSLWAGSSETQYF
CDR3nt: TGCGCCAGCAGCTTGTGGGCAGGGTCATCAGAGACCCAGTACTTC
j_gene: TRBJ2-5
abundance: NA
v_gene: TRBV5-1
len: 15
d_gene: NA

CDR3aa: CSVVLPGDGYTF
CDR3nt: TGCAGCGTAGTCCTCCCGGGGGATGGCTACACCTTC
j_gene: TRBJ1-2
abundance: NA
v_gene: TRBV29-1
len: 12
d_gene: NA

CDR3aa: CASRSGLAGVYNEQFF
CDR3nt: TGTGCCAGTAGGTCGGGACTAGCGGGAGTATACAATGAGCAGTTCTTC
j_gene: TRBJ2-1
abundance: NA
v_gene: TRBV19
len: 16
d_gene: TRBD2

CDR3aa: CASSPDRAGNTIYF
CDR3nt: TGTGCCAGCAGCCCCGACAGGGCTGGAAACACCATATATTTT
j_gene: TRBJ1-3
abundance: few
v_gene: TRBV27
len: 14
d_gene: TRBD1

CDR3aa: CASSQDSGTGGVTEAFF
CDR3nt: TGTGCCAGCAGCCAAGATTCAGGGACAGGGGGCGTCACTGAAGCTTTCTTT
j_gene: TRBJ1-1
abundance: NA
v_gene: TRBV3-1/TRBV3-2
len: 17
d_gene: TRBD1

CDR3aa: CASSPSSGRALYEQYF
CDR3nt: TGTGCCAGCAGCCCAAGTAGCGGGAGGGCCCTCTACGAGCAGTACTTC
j_gene: TRBJ2-7
abundance: once
v_gene: TRBV7-2
len: 16
d_gene: TRBD2

CDR3aa: CASSINPDSIGETQYF
CDR3nt: TGTGCCAGTAGTATCAATCCGGACAGCATCGGGGAGACCCAGTACTTC
j_gene: TRBJ2-5
abundance: NA
v_gene: TRBV19
len: 16
d_gene: NA

CDR3aa: CASSGQGYEENTEAFF
CDR3nt: TGTGCCAGCAGCGGACAGGGATATGAGGAGAACACTGAAGCTTTCTTT
j_gene: TRBJ1-1
abundance: NA
v_gene: TRBV5-6
len: 16
d_gene: TRBD1

CDR3aa: CASSEAFGGRGDQPQHF
CDR3nt: TGTGCCAGCAGTGAAGCGTTTGGGGGCCGGGGGGATCAGCCCCAGCATTTT
j_gene: TRBJ1-5
abundance: once
v_gene: TRBV6-1
len: 17
d_gene: NA

CDR3aa: CASSPLDSSNQPQHF
CDR3nt: TGTGCCAGCAGTCCTCTGGACAGTAGCAATCAGCCCCAGCATTTT
j_gene: TRBJ1-5
abundance: NA
v_gene: TRBV28
len: 15
d_gene: NA

CDR3aa: CASRPGTGGYQPQHF
CDR3nt: TGTGCCAGTAGACCAGGGACAGGGGGCTATCAGCCCCAGCATTTT
j_gene: TRBJ1-5
abundance: NA
v_gene: TRBV19
len: 15
d_gene: TRBD1

CDR3aa: CAISDGGAKEKLFF
CDR3nt: TGTGCCATCAGTGATGGGGGGGCAAAAGAAAAACTGTTTTTT
j_gene: TRBJ1-4
abundance: few
v_gene: TRBV10-3
len: 14
d_gene: NA

CDR3aa: CASSLNQPQHF
CDR3nt: TGCGCCAGCAGCCTCAATCAGCCCCAGCATTTT
j_gene: TRBJ1-5
abundance: NA
v_gene: TRBV5-1
len: 11
d_gene: NA

CDR3aa: CASSPDRSSYEQYF
CDR3nt: TGTGCCAGCAGCCCGGACAGGTCCTCCTACGAGCAGTACTTC
j_gene: TRBJ2-7
abundance: once
v_gene: TRBV7-8
len: 14
d_gene: TRBD1

CDR3aa: CASSLDRRSLHF
CDR3nt: TGTGCCAGCAGCCTTGACAGGAGATCCCTCCACTTT
j_gene: TRBJ1-6
abundance: once
v_gene: TRBV7-2
len: 12
d_gene: NA

CDR3aa: CASSFAGYYEQFF
CDR3nt: TGCGCCAGCAGCTTCGCAGGATATTATGAGCAGTTCTTC
j_gene: TRBJ2-1
abundance: NA
v_gene: TRBV5-1
len: 13
d_gene: NA

CDR3aa: CASSRQGNQPQHF
CDR3nt: TGTGCCAGCAGCCGACAGGGGAATCAGCCCCAGCATTTT
j_gene: TRBJ1-5
abundance: few
v_gene: TRBV3-1/TRBV3-2
len: 13
d_gene: TRBD1

CDR3aa: CATQREYRNNSPLHF
CDR3nt: TGTGCCACCCAGCGGGAGTATCGTAATAATTCACCCCTCCACTTT
j_gene: TRBJ1-6
abundance: once
v_gene: TRBV19
len: 15
d_gene: NA

CDR3aa: CASSQDGRGNTEAFF
CDR3nt: TGCGCCAGCAGCCAAGATGGGCGGGGGAACACTGAAGCTTTCTTT
j_gene: TRBJ1-1
abundance: NA
v_gene: TRBV4-1
len: 15
d_gene: NA

CDR3aa: CASSLDRGAGNTIYF
CDR3nt: TGTGCCAGCAGCCTAGACAGGGGAGCTGGAAACACCATATATTTT
j_gene: TRBJ1-3
abundance: NA
v_gene: TRBV5-6
len: 15
d_gene: TRBD1

CDR3aa: CASSLDRDRDPYGYTF
CDR3nt: TGTGCCAGCAGCTTAGATCGGGACAGAGACCCCTATGGCTACACCTTC
j_gene: TRBJ1-2
abundance: NA
v_gene: TRBV11-2
len: 16
d_gene: TRBD1

CDR3aa: CSASRQGYSPLHF
CDR3nt: TGCAGTGCTAGTCGCCAGGGGTACTCACCCCTCCACTTT
j_gene: TRBJ1-6
abundance: few
v_gene: TRBV20-1
len: 13
d_gene: NA

CDR3aa: CASSPYKGANEKLFF
CDR3nt: TGTGCCAGCAGTCCCTACAAGGGGGCTAATGAAAAACTGTTTTTT
j_gene: TRBJ1-4
abundance: few
v_gene: TRBV28
len: 15
d_gene: NA

CDR3aa: CASSRSSGRAAEQFF
CDR3nt: TGTGCCAGCAGCCGGTCTAGCGGGAGGGCCGCTGAGCAGTTCTTC
j_gene: TRBJ2-1
abundance: NA
v_gene: TRBV2
len: 15
d_gene: TRBD2

CDR3aa: CASSPRDTDYGYTF
CDR3nt: TGTGCCAGCAGCCCCCGGGACACGGACTATGGCTACACCTTC
j_gene: TRBJ1-2
abundance: NA
v_gene: TRBV9
len: 14
d_gene: NA

CDR3aa: CASSARRGDGTYEQYF
CDR3nt: TGTGCCAGCAGTGCACGTCGAGGAGACGGGACCTACGAGCAGTACTTC
j_gene: TRBJ2-7
abundance: NA
v_gene: TRBV6-1
len: 16
d_gene: NA